This T cell receptor beta chain is drawn from a study of T cell responses to AZD1222 COVID-19 vaccine. Findings and caveats of the study: Per reports, nearly half of all spike-specific TCRs target regions that are unmutated in variants.

On this clone itself: Antigen specificity is unknown.

Sequenced by immunoSEQ multiplex PCR; TCRdb stores in-frame clones only, minus some. The table lists about 20,000 clones, more than 70% of them singletons. Losses at the gene ends were 5 bases for V and 6 bases for J; bases not matched to a gene: 11. Germline values: CDR1 LNHDA, CDR2 SQIVND (reference sequence). This CDR3 is 15 amino acids long. The genes are TRBV19 and TRBJ2-3; 7 positions agree with TRBD2. This clonotype originated in an adult who received the AZD1222 COVID-19 vaccine. The starting material was peripheral blood, obtained 28 days after the second AZD1222 dose. CDR3 amino acids: CASSSTGGPRDTQYF. For the CDR3, the DNA is TGTGCCAGTAGTTCAACGGGGGGACCGCGGGATACGCAGTATTTT.